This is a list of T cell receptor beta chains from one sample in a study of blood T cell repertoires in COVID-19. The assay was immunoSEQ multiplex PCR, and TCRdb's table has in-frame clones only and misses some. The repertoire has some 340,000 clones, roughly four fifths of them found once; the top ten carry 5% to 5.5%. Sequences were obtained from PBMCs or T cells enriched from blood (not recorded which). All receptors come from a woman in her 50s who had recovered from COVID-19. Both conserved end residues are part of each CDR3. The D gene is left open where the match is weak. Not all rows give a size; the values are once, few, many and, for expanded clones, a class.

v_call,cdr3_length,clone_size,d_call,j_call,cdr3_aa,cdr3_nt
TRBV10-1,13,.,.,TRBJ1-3,CAREASSGNTIYF,TGCGCCAGAGAGGCCTCCTCTGGAAACACCATATATTTT
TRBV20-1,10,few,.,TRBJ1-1,CSGQRGEAFF,TGCAGCGGTCAGCGGGGTGAAGCTTTCTTT
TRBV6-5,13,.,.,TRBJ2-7,CASSYSLSYEQYF,TGTGCCAGCAGTTACTCACTCTCCTACGAGCAGTACTTC
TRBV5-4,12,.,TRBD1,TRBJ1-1,CASSLQGAEAFF,TGTGCCAGCAGCTTGCAGGGGGCTGAAGCTTTCTTT
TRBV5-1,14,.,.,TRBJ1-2,CASKRQGLDYGYTF,TGCGCCAGCAAGAGGCAGGGTTTAGACTATGGCTACACCTTC
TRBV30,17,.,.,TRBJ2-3,CAWSASLFSGKSDTQYF,TGTGCCTGGAGCGCATCCCTTTTTAGCGGCAAATCAGATACGCAGTATTTT
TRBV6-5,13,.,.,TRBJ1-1,CASSYQGWTEAFF,TGTGCCAGCAGTTACCAGGGTTGGACTGAAGCTTTCTTT
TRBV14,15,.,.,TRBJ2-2,CASSQQGGQAGELFF,TGTGCCAGCTCTCAACAGGGTGGCCAAGCCGGGGAGCTGTTTTTT
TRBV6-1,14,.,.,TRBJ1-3,CASSESGSGNTIYF,TGTGCCAGCAGTGAGAGCGGTTCTGGAAACACCATATATTTT
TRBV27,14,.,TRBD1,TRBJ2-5,CASRPRQSQGAQYF,TGTGCCAGCCGGCCCCGACAGTCTCAGGGGGCCCAGTACTTC
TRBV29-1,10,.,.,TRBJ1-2,CSVDRYGYTF,TGCAGCGTTGACCGCTATGGCTACACCTTC
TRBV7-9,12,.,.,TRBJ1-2,CASSSGGLFFRF,TGTGCCAGCAGCTCCGGGGGACTTTTCTTTCGTTTC
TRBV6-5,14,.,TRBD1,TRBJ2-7,CASSYAGQAYEQYF,TGTGCCAGCAGTTACGCAGGACAGGCCTACGAGCAGTACTTC
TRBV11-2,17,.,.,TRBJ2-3,CASSLDGPDTKRDTQYF,TGTGCCAGCAGCTTAGATGGCCCGGACACCAAACGAGATACGCAGTATTTT
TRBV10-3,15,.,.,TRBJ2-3,CAISEAGSVIDTQYF,TGTGCCATCAGTGAGGCGGGGTCGGTGATAGATACGCAGTATTTT
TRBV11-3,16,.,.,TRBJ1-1,CASSLMMAGQGEEAFF,TGTGCCAGCAGCTTAATGATGGCAGGCCAAGGCGAAGAAGCTTTCTTT
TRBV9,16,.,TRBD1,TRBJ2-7,CASSVGGTGLMYEQYF,TGTGCCAGCAGCGTAGGAGGGACAGGGTTAATGTACGAGCAGTACTTC
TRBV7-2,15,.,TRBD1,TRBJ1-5,CASSPRTGENQPQHF,TGTGCCAGCAGCCCGAGGACAGGGGAGAATCAGCCCCAGCATTTT
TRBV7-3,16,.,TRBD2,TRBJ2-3,CASSSERASGGDTQYF,TGTGCCAGCAGCTCCGAGCGGGCTAGCGGGGGGGATACGCAGTATTTT
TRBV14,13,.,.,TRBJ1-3,CASSPARRNTIYF,TGTGCCAGCAGCCCCGCCCGGCGGAACACCATATATTTT
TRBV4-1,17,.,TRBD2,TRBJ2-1,CASSQGLAGGFYNEQFF,TGCGCCAGCAGCCAGGGACTAGCGGGGGGTTTCTACAATGAGCAGTTCTTC
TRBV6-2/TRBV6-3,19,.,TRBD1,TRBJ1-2,CASSYSFGTAPKGGYGYTF,TGTGCCAGCAGTTACAGCTTCGGGACAGCCCCGAAGGGTGGCTATGGCTACACCTTC
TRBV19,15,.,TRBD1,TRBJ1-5,CASSPTGVSNQPQHF,TGTGCCAGTAGCCCGACAGGGGTTAGCAATCAGCCCCAGCATTTT
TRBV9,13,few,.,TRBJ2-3,CASSLLAPDTQYF,TGTGCCAGCAGCCTCTTGGCCCCAGATACGCAGTATTTT
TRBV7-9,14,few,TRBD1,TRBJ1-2,CASSFSGGAFGYTF,TGTGCCAGCAGCTTCTCAGGGGGCGCATTTGGCTACACCTTC
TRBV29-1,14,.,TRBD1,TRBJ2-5,CSVTDRGVGETQYF,TGCAGCGTGACGGACAGGGGAGTAGGAGAGACCCAGTACTTC
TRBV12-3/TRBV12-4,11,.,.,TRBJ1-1,CASSTRYEAFF,TGTGCCAGCAGTACAAGATATGAAGCTTTCTTT
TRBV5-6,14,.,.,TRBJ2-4,CASSYTGTKNIQYF,TGTGCCAGCAGCTACACAGGAACAAAAAACATTCAGTACTTC
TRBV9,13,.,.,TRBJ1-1,CASSAHDSSPTSF,TGTGCCAGCAGCGCCCATGACAGCTCTCCGACTTCTTTT
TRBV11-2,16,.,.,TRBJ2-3,CASSLELRHSTDTQYF,TGTGCCAGCAGCTTAGAACTGCGACACTCCACAGATACGCAGTATTTT
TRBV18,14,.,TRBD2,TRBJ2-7,CASSPGGGSYEQYF,TGTGCCAGCTCACCAGGGGGAGGGAGCTACGAGCAGTACTTC
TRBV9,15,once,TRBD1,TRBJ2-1,CASSVDGTAYNEQFF,TGTGCCAGCAGCGTAGATGGGACAGCCTACAATGAGCAGTTCTTC
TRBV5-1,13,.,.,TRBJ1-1,CASSLQTNTEAFF,TGCGCCAGCAGCCTCCAGACAAACACTGAAGCTTTCTTT
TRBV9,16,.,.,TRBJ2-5,CASSSPRWKSQETQYF,TGTGCCAGCAGCTCCCCGCGGTGGAAATCCCAAGAGACCCAGTACTTC
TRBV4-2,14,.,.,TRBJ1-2,CASSQAGGNYGYTF,TGTGCCAGCAGCCAAGCGGGGGGAAACTATGGCTACACCTTC
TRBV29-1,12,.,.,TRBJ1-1,CSVERAGGQAFF,TGCAGCGTTGAAAGGGCAGGAGGGCAAGCTTTCTTT
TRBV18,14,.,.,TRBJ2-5,CASSQGRSQETQYF,TGTGCCAGCTCACAAGGGAGGTCCCAAGAGACCCAGTACTTC
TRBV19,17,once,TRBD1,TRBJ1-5,CASSIEQGARSNQPQHF,TGTGCCAGTAGTATCGAACAGGGGGCGCGCAGCAATCAGCCCCAGCATTTT
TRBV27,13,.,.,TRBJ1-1,CASSLEPRTEAFF,TGTGCCAGCAGCCTCGAGCCGCGAACTGAAGCTTTCTTT
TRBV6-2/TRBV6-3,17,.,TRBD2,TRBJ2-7,CASSYELGLAGGSKQYF,TGTGCCAGCAGTTACGAACTGGGACTAGCGGGAGGGTCCAAGCAGTACTTC
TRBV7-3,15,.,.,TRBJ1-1,CASSLTGPMNTEAFF,TGTGCCAGCAGCTTAACGGGGCCGATGAACACTGAAGCTTTCTTT
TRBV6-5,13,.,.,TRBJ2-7,CASSYSGDYEQYF,TGTGCCAGCAGTTACTCGGGAGACTACGAGCAGTACTTC
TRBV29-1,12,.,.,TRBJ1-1,CSARVGTGGAFF,TGCAGCGCTCGTGTCGGGACGGGGGGTGCTTTCTTT
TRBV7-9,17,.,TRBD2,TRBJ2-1,CASSLASSGGVYNEQFF,TGTGCCAGCAGCTTAGCCTCTAGCGGGGGGGTCTACAATGAGCAGTTCTTC